This TCR beta chain came from a study of spatial heterogeneity in lung cancer (dated by TCRdb to the late 2010s). Background for the entire study: Beta-chain transcripts were consistently detected in greater numbers than alpha-chain transcripts, which likely reflected higher beta-chain transcript abundance. In tumor regions, TCR transcript counts showed a strong correlation with a T cell transcriptional module score from matched bulk RNA-seq. In the raw uncorrected reads, each unique combination of TCR and UMI appeared more than ten times on average. In non-small cell lung cancer, the study made a quantitative comparison of TCR alpha and beta repertoires among multiple tumor regions, matched nontumor lung and blood. Nonsynonymous mutation counts, determined by whole-exome sequencing of tumor tissue, were related to features of the TCR repertoire. At surgery, both alpha and beta chains were TCR-sequenced in 220 tumor regions, about 61 matched nontumor lung samples and some 56 PBMC samples. Study-level results and caveats: The number of expanded intratumoral alpha and beta TCRs correlated with the tumor nonsynonymous mutation count. TCR-seq coverage of tumor T cells was estimated to be only 7% to 7.5% for alpha chains and 11% to 15% for beta chains. Additional single-cell paired TCR alpha and beta sequencing was considered necessary to confirm, at a functional level, the hypothesis that regional TCRs recognize regional mutations. Counts of ubiquitous and regional expanded TCRs were found to correlate with counts of ubiquitous and regional nonsynonymous mutations, respectively.

The time point label corresponds to: sample taken at primary tumor resection. The donors were about 65 patients from the lung TRACERx cohort who had early-stage, untreated non-small cell lung cancer. Whole RNA extracted from tumor and nontumor lung tissue, or from cryopreserved PBMC samples, was used for TCR sequencing without cell sorting. Only patients with enough RNA available from two or more tumor regions were chosen for TCR sequencing. Before selection, tumor and adjacent nontumor lung specimens were reviewed by a lung pathologist. Measured from the cysteine to the phenylalanine, the CDR3 is 13 residues long. Kept here is only the CDR3 DNA, which spans 39 bases and is read in frame from base 1. Looking up the germline V gene (reference sequence) yields CDR1 SEHNR and CDR2 FQNEAQ. Trimming takes 5 bases from V and 4 bases from J, and the germline ends sit 11 bases apart. To prepare the library, 5' RACE was applied. The instrument given in TCRdb is NextSeq 500. The TCR library protocol attached a unique molecular identifier to each TCR cDNA molecule to allow correction of PCR and sequencing errors. For the original study's pipeline: TCR identification, UMI-based error correction and CDR3 extraction were all carried out with Decombinator tools. Expanded TCRs were defined as those above a frequency of 2 per 1,000, corresponding to the top 1% of the tumor frequency distribution. Expanded tumor TCRs statistically deemed absent (corrected P<0.05) from at least one tumor region were classed as regional, and all other expanded tumor TCRs were classed as ubiquitous. Renyi diversity was calculated using the R vegan package after each repertoire was subsampled 100 times to 5,000 TCRs. To build CDR3 similarity networks, amino acid triplet string-kernel similarity was used, and CDR3s were connected when their pairwise similarity was above 0.82. The public sequencing data were trimmed at Q25 with fastp and processed into clonotypes with MiXCR by TCRdb, which kept only in-frame beta chains. Every CDR3 protein is listed once, alongside the most common genes and DNA of its rows. The V and J calls were not made by the authors but by TCRdb's processing. The sample table lists about 2,700 distinct CDR3 sequences, 5.5% of them with a count of one. The ten largest clonotypes hold about 18% of the sample.

This clonotype was counted at least ten times. Its specific antigen is unknown. Per-base qualities were not stored, and no clone one base away is much larger. Being off target in a library aimed at alpha chains, this beta chain has a size of little meaning. The sequence joins TRBV7-9 to TRBJ2-5; the D gene is perhaps TRBD1 or TRBD2, as each covers 6 bases. This TCR was sampled from a male donor with early-stage non-small cell lung cancer. Sequenced material: lung tumor tissue, taken at surgery. In nucleotides, the sequence is TGTGCCAGCAGCGAACAGGGAGGAGAGACCCAGTACTTC. Its amino acids are CASSEQGGETQYF.